The 16 T cell receptor beta chains reported below all come from one sample, sequenced in a study of chemoradiotherapy in HPV16-positive cancers. The protocol was immunoSEQ multiplex PCR, while the TCRdb copy is restricted to in-frame clones and leaves out a portion. The sample includes 35,000 to 45,000 clones, around 82% seen only once; the top ten take about 5.5%. The sample here was blood, taken from a patient who underwent chemoradiotherapy. The receptors derive from a human donor with HPV-associated anogenital cancer.

In its sample, this clone was seen once. The chain couples TRBV14 to TRBJ2-7; 7 bases map to TRBD1. The CDR3 runs 16 residues. Per germline, CDR1 SGHDN and CDR2 FVKESK. The V gene end was trimmed by 1 base and the J gene end by 1 base; junction bases not matched to a gene: 7. This CDR3 is CASSQGRDRQSYEQYF. In DNA form, the CDR3 reads TGTGCCAGCAGCCAAGGTCGGGACAGACAGTCCTACGAGCAGTACTTC.

The V call is TRBV7-2, the J call TRBJ1-2; TRBD1 is a possible D gene (5 bases). V was pared by 3 bases and J by 2 bases, with 16 bases between. The germline gives CDR1 SGHTA, CDR2 FQGNSA. The CDR3 covers 16 residues. DNA of the CDR3: TGTGCCAGCAGCTTTAGAGGGGCCCGGGGGAACTATGGCTACACCTTC. Residues: CASSFRGARGNYGYTF.

This clone was counted only a few times. This chain connects TRBV5-5 to TRBJ1-6, with 7 bases matching TRBD1. The CDR3 runs 13 residues. Germline lookup yields CDR1 SGHKS and CDR2 YYEKEE (reference sequence). V trimming: 2 bases; J trimming: 8 bases; junction bases outside the gene matches: 1. The CDR3, as DNA: TGTGCCAGCAGCTTTACAGGGGATTCACCCCTCCACTTT. This codes for CASSFTGDSPLHF.

V usage is TRBV6-5 and J usage is TRBJ2-3, with 12 nucleotides matching TRBD1. Germline V gene data show CDR1 as MNHEY and CDR2 as SVGAGI. This CDR3 spans 15 amino acids. After removal of 7 bases from V and 5 bases from J, the junction contained 7 bases not matched to a gene. The CDR3 sequence: CASTSGDRGRDTQYF. For the CDR3, the DNA is TGTGCCAGCACGAGCGGGGACAGGGGGCGAGATACGCAGTATTTT.

This clone was counted between two and nine times. V usage is TRBV7-3 and J usage is TRBJ2-7; the D gene is possibly TRBD1 (5 bases). This CDR3 region has 15 residues. CDR1 and CDR2 from the germline V gene are SGHTA and FQGTGA. V was trimmed by 5 bases and J by 2 bases, leaving 16 bases between them. In DNA form, the CDR3 reads TGTGCCAGCAGCCCAGGGCCGGCCGGAACCTACGAGCAGTACTTC. Translated, it gives CASSPGPAGTYEQYF.

This clone was counted a few times. The chain employs TRBV5-6 and TRBJ1-1; D is perhaps TRBD1 (5 bases). This CDR3 spans 16 amino acids. Trimming removed 4 bases at V and 3 bases at J, with 19 bases between. The germline V gene has CDR1 SGHDT and CDR2 YYEEEE. Here the CDR3 DNA reads TGTGCCAGCAGCCCTCCTACAGGATTCAGGGACACTGAAGCTTTCTTT. Translated, it gives CASSPPTGFRDTEAFF.

This sequence joins TRBV2 and TRBJ2-6; D not resolved. The CDR3 length is 15 residues. V was pared by 4 bases and J by 1 base, with 8 bases between. Germline values: CDR1 SNHLY, CDR2 FYNNEI. Here the CDR3 reads CASSVGSSGANVLTF. The CDR3 coding sequence is TGTGCCAGCAGTGTTGGGTCTTCTGGGGCCAACGTCCTGACTTTC.

The V call is TRBV30, the J call TRBJ1-1; no reliable D call. Per the germline V gene, CDR1 is GTSNPN and CDR2 is SVGIG (reference sequence). V lost 7 bases, J lost 6 bases, and 9 bases lay in between. The CDR3 contains 10 residues. CDR3 nucleotide sequence: TGTGCCTCAGGCGGGGCTGAAGCTTTCTTT. This gives the protein CASGGAEAFF. Full variable domain (remainder filled in from reference TRBV30 and TRBJ1-1): SQTIHQWPATLVQPVGSPLSLECTVEGTSNPNLYWYRQAAGRGLQLLFYSVGIGQISSEVPQNLSASRPQDRQFILSSKKLLLSDSGFYLCASGGAEAFFGQGTRLTVV.

The CDR3 bases are TGTGCCAGCAGCTTAGAGGACTACGAGCAGTACTTC. It translates to CASSLEDYEQYF. This rearrangement joins TRBV5-6 to TRBJ2-7; no firm D call. Germline-derived CDR1 and CDR2 are SGHDT and YYEEEE. V lost 2 bases and J 3 bases, leaving 6 bases between the germline ends. This CDR3 has 12 residues. Supplemented by reference TRBV5-6 and TRBJ2-7, the full variable domain reads DAGVTQSPTHLIKTRGQQVTLRCSPKSGHDTVSWYQQALGQGPQFIFQYYEEEERQRGNFPDRFSGHQFPNYSSELNVNALLLGDSALYLCASSLEDYEQYFGPGTRLTVT.

The genes are TRBV6-6 and TRBJ2-7; D unclear. The germline gives CDR1 MNHNY, CDR2 SVGAGI (reference sequence). Trimming took 5 bases from V and 10 from J, leaving 15 bases between them. The CDR3 is 12 residues long. In DNA, the CDR3 is TGTGCCAGCAGTCCATCGGACGGCTTACAGTACTTC. Translated: CASSPSDGLQYF.

V gene TRBV25-1 combines with J gene TRBJ2-2; the D is unclear. This CDR3 has 15 amino acids. Germline V lookup: CDR1 MGHDK, CDR2 SYGVNS. V was cut by 5 bases and J by 1 base, with 11 bases left in between. The CDR3 is CASSNTAKNTGELFF. CDR3 DNA sequence: TGTGCCAGCAGTAACACAGCCAAGAACACCGGGGAGCTGTTTTTT. Drawing the rest from reference TRBV25-1 and TRBJ2-2, the complete variable domain is EADIYQTPRYLVIGTGKKITLECSQTMGHDKMYWYQQDPGMELHLIHYSYGVNSTEKGDLSSESTVSRIRTEHFPLTLESARPSHTSQYLCASSNTAKNTGELFFGEGSRLTVL.

V is TRBV29-1 and J is TRBJ1-5; possibly TRBD1 for D (6 bases). Trimming removed 3 bases from V and 3 bases from J, with 12 bases in between. The CDR3 is 14 residues long. Per the germline V gene, CDR1 is SQVTM and CDR2 is ANQGSEA. The CDR3 here is CSVDQGRFNQPQHF. The CDR3 nucleotides read TGCAGCGTTGATCAGGGGCGATTCAATCAGCCCCAGCATTTT.

The chain recombines TRBV6-5 with TRBJ2-7; tentatively, D is TRBD1 (5 bases). Trimming cost V 5 bases and J 1 base, with 12 bases left between them. CDR3 length: 14 amino acids. Germline V gene sequence: CDR1 MNHEY, CDR2 SVGAGI. This CDR3 reads CASSNPYRSYEQYF. CDR3 bases: TGTGCCAGCAGTAACCCTTACAGGTCCTACGAGCAGTACTTC.

This chain uses TRBV11-2 with TRBJ1-1; possibly TRBD1 for D (5 bases). With 1 base removed from V and 0 bases from J, the gap between germline ends came to 9 bases. Germline V gene data show CDR1 as SGHAT and CDR2 as FQNNGV. CDR3 length equals 15 residues. Here the CDR3 reads CASSLGRGVNTEAFF. Here the CDR3 DNA reads TGTGCCAGCAGCTTAGGGAGAGGGGTGAACACTGAAGCTTTCTTT. Full variable domain (missing parts from reference TRBV11-2 and TRBJ1-1): EAGVAQSPRYKIIEKRQSVAFWCNPISGHATLYWYQQILGQGPKLLIQFQNNGVVDDSQLPKDRFSAERLKGVDSTLKIQPAKLEDSAVYLCASSLGRGVNTEAFFGQGTRLTVV.

This sequence joins TRBV2 and TRBJ2-1; 9 positions match TRBD1. The V gene end was trimmed by 4 bases and the J gene end by 9 bases; junction bases not matched to a gene: 10. This CDR3 comprises 15 residues. Germline V gene lookup returns CDR1 SNHLY and CDR2 FYNNEI. The DNA of the CDR3 is TGTGCCAGCAGTGCACAACAGGGGGCTCGGAGTGAGCAGTTCTTC. Protein product: CASSAQQGARSEQFF.

The chain is built from TRBV29-1 and TRBJ2-7, with D hard to call. Germline V gene data show CDR1 as SQVTM and CDR2 as ANQGSEA. V was trimmed by 0 bases and J by 3 bases, leaving 9 bases between them. The CDR3 consists of 13 residues. The CDR3 region has the DNA TGCAGCGTTGAAGACCGCCGGAACTACGAGCAGTACTTC. Translated: CSVEDRRNYEQYF.